These 10 T cell receptor beta chains were all obtained from the same sample, sequenced in a study of blood T cell repertoires in COVID-19. Assay: immunoSEQ multiplex PCR; the TCRdb copy retains only in-frame clones and omits some. The table lists about 100,000 clones, approximately 80% of them singletons, with 12% in the top ten. The sequenced sample consisted of peripheral blood. Receptors were obtained from a woman aged 70-85 years with acute or convalescent COVID-19.

The rearrangement joins TRBV7-2 to TRBJ2-5; maybe TRBD1 (7 bases). From germline, CDR1 is SGHTA and CDR2 FQGNSA. This CDR3 is 14 amino acids long. The V end lost 6 bases, the J end lost 4 bases, and 15 bases lay between the germline ends. CDR3 amino acids: CASRRQGGLETQYF. In DNA, the CDR3 is TGTGCCAGCAGACGACAGGGAGGTTTAGAGACCCAGTACTTC.

This chain connects TRBV9 to TRBJ2-1; 7 nucleotides agree with TRBD2. Trimming took 0 bases from V and 9 from J; bases not matched to a gene: 12. This CDR3 contains 16 residues. CDR1 and CDR2 (germline): SGDLS, YYNGEE. Here the CDR3 reads CASSVESREGFSEQFF. The CDR3 DNA is TGTGCCAGCAGCGTAGAAAGCAGGGAGGGTTTCAGTGAGCAGTTCTTC.

The chain couples TRBV6-2 or TRBV6-3 to TRBJ1-5; D is ambiguous. The CDR3 spans 14 residues. Trimming pared 1 base from V and 0 bases from J, leaving 4 bases between. Germline CDR1 MNHEY, CDR2 SVGEGT. DNA for the CDR3: TGTGCCAGCAGTTACTTATATAGCAATCAGCCCCAGCATTTT. Its translation: CASSYLYSNQPQHF.

This chain joins TRBV7-8 and TRBJ1-5, with D uncertain. V lost 5 bases to trimming and J lost 5 bases, with 7 bases between them. Per the germline V gene, CDR1 is SGHVS and CDR2 is FQNEAQ. This CDR3 spans 12 amino acids. CDR3 sequence: CASSQQDQPQHF. The CDR3 nucleotides are TGTGCCAGCAGCCAGCAGGATCAGCCCCAGCATTTT.

There are a few counts of this clone. The chain combines TRBV7-2 with TRBJ1-3; 9 positions agree with TRBD1. CDR1 and CDR2 from the germline V gene are SGHTA and FQGNSA. V lost 2 bases, J lost 1 base, and 3 bases stayed unmatched. The CDR3 extends over 16 amino acids. CDR3 region: CASSLWGQGSGNTIYF. For the CDR3, the DNA is TGTGCCAGCAGCTTATGGGGACAGGGTTCTGGAAACACCATATATTTT.

This clone was seen more than once but under ten times. This chain links TRBV3-1 (or the pseudogene TRBV3-2) with TRBJ1-3; possibly TRBD1 for D (5 bases). Germline V gene sequence: CDR1 LGHDT, CDR2 YNNKEL (reference sequence). This CDR3 region has 16 residues. The V end was cut by 4 bases, the J end by 4 bases, with 17 bases between. CDR3 amino acids: CASSPFGGALGNTIYF. The CDR3 DNA sequence: TGTGCCAGCAGCCCCTTCGGAGGGGCTCTAGGAAACACCATATATTTT.

This sequence joins TRBV19 and TRBJ1-1; no reliable D call. Germline CDR1 is LNHDA and CDR2 is SQIVND (reference sequence). V lost 3 bases and J lost 0, with 8 bases in between. CDR3 size: 14 residues. In DNA, the CDR3 is TGTGCCAGTAGTATTGGGCAGTTGAACACTGAAGCTTTCTTT. Its translation is CASSIGQLNTEAFF.

The J gene is TRBJ2-7, the V gene TRBV30; D might be TRBD1 (5 bases). Germline V gene lookup returns CDR1 GTSNPN and CDR2 SVGIG (reference sequence). V was pared by 1 base and J by 6 bases, with 7 bases between. The CDR3 loop spans 11 amino acids. The CDR3 coding sequence is TGTGCCTGGAGTGGTACAGGCGAGCAGTACTTC. Translating it yields CAWSGTGEQYF.

The chain recombines TRBV7-9 with TRBJ2-1; 7 bases line up with TRBD2. CDR3 size: 13 residues. Germline trimming cut 7 bases from V and 4 bases from J; bases unmatched to any gene: 4. The germline V gene has CDR1 SEHNR and CDR2 FQNEAQ (reference sequence). As DNA, the CDR3 is TGTGCCAGCACCCGGGGGGATTACAATGAGCAGTTCTTC. Its translation is CASTRGDYNEQFF. Drawing the rest from reference TRBV7-9 and TRBJ2-1, the complete variable domain is DTGVSQNPRHKITKRGQNVTFRCDPISEHNRLYWYRQTLGQGPEFLTYFQNEAQLEKSRLLSDRFSAERPKGSFSTLEIQRTEQGDSAMYLCASTRGDYNEQFFGPGTRLTVL.

This clone was detected a few times. In the same sample, other DNA sequences code for this CDR3. The chain combines TRBV6-6 with TRBJ1-1, with D unresolved. Deletions cut 0 bases from V and 2 bases from J, with 7 bases between. Looked up from germline, CDR1 is MNHNY and CDR2 is SVGAGI (reference sequence). The CDR3 spans 14 residues. The CDR3 DNA reads TGTGCCAGCAGTTACTCGGAGGGAAACACTGAAGCTTTCTTT. The encoded protein is CASSYSEGNTEAFF.